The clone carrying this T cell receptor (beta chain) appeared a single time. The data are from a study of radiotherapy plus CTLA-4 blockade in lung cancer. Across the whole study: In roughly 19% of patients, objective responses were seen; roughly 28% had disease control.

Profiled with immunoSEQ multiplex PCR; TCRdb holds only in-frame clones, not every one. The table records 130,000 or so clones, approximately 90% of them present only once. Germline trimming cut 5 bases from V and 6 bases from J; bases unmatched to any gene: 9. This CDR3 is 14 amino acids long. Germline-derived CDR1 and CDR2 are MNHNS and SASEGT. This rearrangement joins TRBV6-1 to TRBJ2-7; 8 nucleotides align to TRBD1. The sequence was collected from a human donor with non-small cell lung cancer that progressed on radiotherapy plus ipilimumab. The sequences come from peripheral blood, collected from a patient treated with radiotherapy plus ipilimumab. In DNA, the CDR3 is TGTGCCAGCAGTCGAGACAGGGGCGGCTTCGAGCAGTACTTC. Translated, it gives CASSRDRGGFEQYF.